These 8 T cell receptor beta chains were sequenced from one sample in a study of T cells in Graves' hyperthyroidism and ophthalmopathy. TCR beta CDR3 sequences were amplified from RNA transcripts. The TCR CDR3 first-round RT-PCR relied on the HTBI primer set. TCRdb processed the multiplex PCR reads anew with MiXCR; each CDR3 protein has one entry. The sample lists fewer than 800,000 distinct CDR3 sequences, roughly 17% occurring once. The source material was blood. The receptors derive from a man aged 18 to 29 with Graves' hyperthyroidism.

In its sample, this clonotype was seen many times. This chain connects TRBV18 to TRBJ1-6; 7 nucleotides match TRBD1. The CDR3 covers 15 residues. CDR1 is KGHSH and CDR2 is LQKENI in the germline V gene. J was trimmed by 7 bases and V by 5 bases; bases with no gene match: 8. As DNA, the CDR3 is TGTGCCAGCTCAACGGCCGGGACAGCAAATTCACCCCTCCACTTT. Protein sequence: CASSTAGTANSPLHF. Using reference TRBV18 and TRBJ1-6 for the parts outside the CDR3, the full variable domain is NAGVMQNPRHLVRRRGQEARLRCSPMKGHSHVYWYRQLPEEGLKFMVYLQKENIIDESGMPKERFSAEFPKEGPSILRIQQVVRGDSAAYFCASSTAGTANSPLHFGNGTRLTVT.

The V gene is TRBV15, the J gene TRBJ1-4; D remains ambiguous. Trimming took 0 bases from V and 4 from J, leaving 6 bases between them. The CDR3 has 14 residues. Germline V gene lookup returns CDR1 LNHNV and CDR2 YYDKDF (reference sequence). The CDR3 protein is CATSRDRDNEKLFF. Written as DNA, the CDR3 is TGTGCCACCAGCAGAGATCGGGATAATGAAAAACTGTTTTTT.

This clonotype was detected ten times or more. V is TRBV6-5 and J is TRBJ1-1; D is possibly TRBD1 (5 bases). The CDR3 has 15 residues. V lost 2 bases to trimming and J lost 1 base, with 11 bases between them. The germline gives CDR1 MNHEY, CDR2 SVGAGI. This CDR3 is CASSYVTGGNTEAFF. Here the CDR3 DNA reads TGTGCCAGCAGTTACGTTACGGGGGGGAACACTGAAGCTTTCTTT.

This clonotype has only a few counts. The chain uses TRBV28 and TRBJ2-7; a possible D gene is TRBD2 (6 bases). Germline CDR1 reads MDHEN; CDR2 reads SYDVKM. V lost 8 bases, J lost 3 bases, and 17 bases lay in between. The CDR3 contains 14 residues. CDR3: CASRSGSIFYEQYF. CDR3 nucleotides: TGTGCCAGCCGCTCCGGGAGTATTTTCTACGAGCAGTACTTC.

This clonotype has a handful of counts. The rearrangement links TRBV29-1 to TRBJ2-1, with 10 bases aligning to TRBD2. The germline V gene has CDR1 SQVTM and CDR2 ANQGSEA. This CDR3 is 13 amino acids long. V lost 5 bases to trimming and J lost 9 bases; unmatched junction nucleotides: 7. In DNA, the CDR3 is TGCAGCGTTCCCATAGGACTAGCGGTTGAGCAGTTCTTC. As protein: CSVPIGLAVEQFF.

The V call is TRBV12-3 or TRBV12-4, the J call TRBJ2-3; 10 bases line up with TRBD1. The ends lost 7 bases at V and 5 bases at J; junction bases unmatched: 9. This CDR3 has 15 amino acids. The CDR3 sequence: CASTPGQGVIDTQYF. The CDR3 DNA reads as TGTGCCAGCACCCCAGGACAGGGGGTCATAGATACGCAGTATTTT.

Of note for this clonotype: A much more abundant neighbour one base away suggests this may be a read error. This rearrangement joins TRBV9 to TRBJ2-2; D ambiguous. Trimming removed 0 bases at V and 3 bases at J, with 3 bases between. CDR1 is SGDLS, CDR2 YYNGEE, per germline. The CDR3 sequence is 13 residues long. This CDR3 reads CASSVEYTGELFF. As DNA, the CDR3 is TGTGCCAGCAGCGTAGAGTACACCGGGGAGCTGTTTTTT. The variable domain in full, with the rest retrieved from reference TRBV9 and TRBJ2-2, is DSGVTQTPKHLITATGQRVTLRCSPRSGDLSVYWYQQSLDQGLQFLIQYYNGEERAKGNILERFSAQQFPDLHSELNLSSLELGDSALYFCASSVEYTGELFFGEGSRLTVL.

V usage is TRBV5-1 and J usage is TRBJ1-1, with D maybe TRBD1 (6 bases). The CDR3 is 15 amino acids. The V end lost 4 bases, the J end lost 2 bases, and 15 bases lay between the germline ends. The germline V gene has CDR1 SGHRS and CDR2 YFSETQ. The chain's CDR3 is CASSGSTGLNTEAFF. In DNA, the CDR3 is TGCGCCAGCAGCGGATCGACAGGACTAAACACTGAAGCTTTCTTT.